Following are 7 T cell receptor beta chains from one sample sequenced in a study of T cells after yellow fever vaccination. TCRdb reanalysed the 5' RACE reads using MiXCR and keeps one entry per CDR3 protein. Here the sample spans some 300,000 distinct CDR3 sequences, roughly 8.7% being singletons. Here the sequenced sample was CD4+ T cells sorted from PBMCs, taken 5 days after the yellow fever booster vaccination. Receptors were obtained from a man between 18 and 35 years old who received the YFV17D yellow fever vaccine.

This clonotype has more than one count but fewer than ten. The chain uses TRBV2 and TRBJ1-1; unclear D gene. From germline, CDR1 is SNHLY and CDR2 FYNNEI. V was shortened by 5 bases and J by 7 bases, with 8 bases between the two germline ends. CDR3 length equals 11 residues. The CDR3 DNA reads as TGTGCCAGCAGTCGACGGATTGAAGCTTTCTTT. Translating gives CASSRRIEAFF.

This clonotype was seen at least ten times. V and J are TRBV7-3 and TRBJ2-3, with 9 bases aligning to TRBD2. V shed 2 bases, J shed 0 bases, and the junction held 15 bases outside the gene matches. CDR3 length: 20 amino acids. Germline-derived CDR1 and CDR2 are SGHTA and FQGTGA. CDR3 amino acids: CASSLVIRLAGFSSTDTQYF. The CDR3 DNA is TGTGCCAGCAGCTTAGTTATTCGGCTAGCGGGGTTCTCTAGCACAGATACGCAGTATTTT.

This clonotype was seen more than once but under ten times. This chain joins TRBV4-1 and TRBJ2-3; TRBD2 is a possible D gene (5 bases). The germline V and J ends were trimmed by 0 bases and 2 bases, with 18 bases remaining between them. The CDR3 sequence is 18 residues long. CDR1 is MGHRA and CDR2 is YSYEKL in the germline V gene. CDR3 in DNA: TGCGCCAGCAGCCAAGAAAACGGGCTAGCACTTGACACAGATACGCAGTATTTT. As protein: CASSQENGLALDTDTQYF.

A few counts support this clonotype. This sequence joins TRBV6-4 and TRBJ2-7; no clear D gene. The germline CDR1 and CDR2 sequences are MRHNA and SNTAGT. V was clipped by 2 bases and J by 2 bases, with 22 bases between them. The CDR3 covers 18 residues. The CDR3 bases are TGTGCCAGCAGTGACCGCCCCAGAGAACAGTTTAATACCTACGAGCAGTACTTC. Its translation: CASSDRPREQFNTYEQYF.

The V and J genes are TRBV4-3 and TRBJ1-5, with a possible D match to TRBD1 (6 bases). The germline gives CDR1 LGHNA, CDR2 YSLEER. Trimming left V 0 bases short and J 1 base short, with 13 bases between. CDR3 length: 17 amino acids. CDR3 DNA: TGCGCCAGCAGCCAAGATTCATCCGGGGGCAGCAATCAGCCCCAGCATTTT. Protein product: CASSQDSSGGSNQPQHF.

This clonotype turned up a few times. The V call is TRBV4-2, the J call TRBJ1-2; 11 bases are a match to TRBD1. There are 17 residues in the CDR3. In germline, CDR1 is LGHNA, CDR2 YNFKEQ. J lost 3 bases, V lost 2 bases, and 8 bases had no gene match. The CDR3 sequence: CASSQPSLGQGDYGYTF. CDR3 nucleotides: TGTGCCAGCAGCCAACCATCCCTGGGACAGGGGGACTATGGCTACACCTTC.

This clonotype was observed a handful of times. V gene TRBV27 combines with J gene TRBJ2-7; tentative D call: TRBD1 (6 bases). Per germline, CDR1 MNHEY and CDR2 SMNVEV (reference sequence). The V and J ends lost 4 bases and 2 bases respectively, with 18 bases between them. The CDR3 sequence is 16 residues long. DNA of the CDR3: TGTGCCAGCAGTTCAGGCTTTCCCCAGGGGCCCTACGAGCAGTACGTC. Its translation is CASSSGFPQGPYEQYV.